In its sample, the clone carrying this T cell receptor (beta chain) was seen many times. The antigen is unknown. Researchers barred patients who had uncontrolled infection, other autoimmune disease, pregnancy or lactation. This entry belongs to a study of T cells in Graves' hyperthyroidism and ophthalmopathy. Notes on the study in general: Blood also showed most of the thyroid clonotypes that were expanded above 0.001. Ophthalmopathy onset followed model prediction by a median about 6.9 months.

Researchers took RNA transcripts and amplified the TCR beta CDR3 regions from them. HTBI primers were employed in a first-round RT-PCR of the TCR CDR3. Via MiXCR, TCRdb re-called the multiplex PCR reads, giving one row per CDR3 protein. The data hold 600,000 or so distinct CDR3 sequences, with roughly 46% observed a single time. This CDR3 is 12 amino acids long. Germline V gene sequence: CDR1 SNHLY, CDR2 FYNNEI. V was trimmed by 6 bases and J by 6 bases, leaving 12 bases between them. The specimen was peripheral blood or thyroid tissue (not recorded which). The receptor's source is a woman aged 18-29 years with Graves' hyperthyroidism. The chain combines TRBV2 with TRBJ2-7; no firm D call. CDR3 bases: TGTGCCAGCAGGCTTGACTTGGCCGAGCAGTACTTC. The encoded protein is CASRLDLAEQYF.